This T cell receptor (beta chain) was captured by sequencing in a study of cytomegalovirus exposure and HLA in healthy donors. Study outcomes and limitations: Reported performance of the classifier showed diagnosis of cytomegalovirus status with high specificity and sensitivity.

Donors consisted of healthy bone marrow donors. PCR was performed using 60 Vbeta and 13 Jbeta primers. Method: immunoSEQ multiplex PCR; TCRdb's copy keeps in-frame clones and lacks some. The repertoire holds about 120,000 clones, with over 60% as singletons. This clone has just one count. Its target is unknown. The CDR3 consists of 16 residues. Trimming shortened V by 1 base and J by 0 bases, and 10 bases separated the two germline ends. Germline CDR1 reads MNHNS; CDR2 reads SASEGT. The sequenced sample was PBMCs. The V call is TRBV6-1, the J call TRBJ1-5, with D perhaps TRBD1 (6 bases). The sequence was collected from a man in his late teens or twenties in good health and CMV-seropositive. DNA for the CDR3: TGTGCCAGCAGTGAAGGGGGGCCCTATAGCAATCAGCCCCAGCATTTT. It yields the protein CASSEGGPYSNQPQHF.